The entry below describes one T cell receptor beta chain. Its antigen target is currently unknown. Base quality data are lacking; no much larger clone is found one base away. The data stem from a study of vaccination effects on CD4 cells after COVID-19 (dated by TCRdb to the early 2020s). Background for the entire study: The ViraFEST assay stimulated PBMC with viral peptide pools and then used TCR sequencing to identify antigen-specific CD4+ T cell clonotypes by expansion. Each well held over 1.5 million PBMC cultured in IMDM containing roughly 5.1% human AB serum, roughly 9.6 IU/ml IL-2 and gentamicin, along with approximately 10 ug/ml peptides. Two doses of either the BNT162b2 or the mRNA-1273 mRNA SARS-CoV-2 vaccine were administered to participants. A total of 10 COVID-19 convalescent patients and a few SARS-CoV-2-naive healthy vaccine recipients were included in the full study. Cultures from other donors in the study were sequenced with the Oncomine TCR Beta short-read assay on an Illumina iSeq 100. The study compared SARS-CoV-2 spike-specific CD4+ TCR repertoires before and after mRNA vaccination in COVID-19 convalescent patients and infection-naive vaccine recipients. In two convalescent patients, pre-vaccine samples were collected 16 days and one week ahead of the first dose, 142 and 148 days after COVID-19 diagnosis.

Libraries were prepared through the immunoSEQ multiplex PCR assay. DNA from the cultured and isolated CD4+ T cells underwent TCR beta CDR3 sequencing. The published analysis was carried out like this. Non-productive TCR sequences were discarded, and reads were trimmed to the CDR3 region, with only CDR3s of 7 or more amino acids retained. The MANAFEST web app was used to pick out antigen-specific clonotypes by comparing their expansion in peptide wells with that in reference cultures. Positive clones required FDR<0.05 expansion versus reference and all other wells, odds ratio above 5, and frequency above 0.1% in two replicate wells. Cross-reactive clonotypes were defined as significantly expanded in SARS-CoV-2 spike wells and in at least one common cold coronavirus spike condition. CDR3 similarity was assessed by Levenshtein distance using the stringdist R package, and unrooted trees were constructed with ape in R 3.6.1. In its TCRdb copy, this immuneACCESS table keeps in-frame sequences only and misses some clones. Where compared with another copy, unresolved V genes explain less than half of these, and the others have no known cause. Clonal size and the V and J genes are those of that table, whereas D and trimming came from the DNA. The sample table shows tens of thousands of clones, and 72% are seen once. Of the sample, approximately 22% falls within the top ten clones.

After around eleven days of culture, CD4+ T cells were isolated with the EasySep CD4+ T cell isolation kit. Convalescent patients had PCR-confirmed SARS-CoV-2 infection between March and December 2020, before Alpha, Beta and Delta variants emerged in the United States. Half of the culture medium was replaced with fresh IL-2-containing medium on days 3 and 7. Each peptide stimulation condition was cultured in triplicate wells unless otherwise noted. PBMC were separated from whole blood using Ficoll-Paque Plus gradient centrifugation and were then either cryopreserved at -140C or used fresh. The QIAamp micro DNA kit was used to extract genomic DNA from the cultured CD4+ T cells. The CDR3 measures 13 amino acids from cysteine to phenylalanine. Solely the CDR3 DNA is kept, with 39 bases framed from the first base. The germline V gene provides CDR1 SQVTM and CDR2 ANQGSEA. Here V drops 3 bases and J drops 7 bases, and the junction holds 3 bases not matched to any gene.

On the study overall, not on this receptor specifically: For convalescent patients, new clones induced by the vaccine made up most of the post-vaccine spike-reactive repertoire, and these new clones were largely distinct from the clones induced by infection. Marked clonal contraction was observed in both infection-induced and vaccine-induced clones at late post-vaccination timepoints, consistent with waning T cell responses. The study was limited by a small number of convalescent patients, and early post-infection timepoints were lacking.

The sequence was obtained from a human donor who had a prior SARS-CoV-2 infection. The chain employs TRBV29-1 and TRBJ2-5; 12 bases in the middle match TRBD2. Sample: CD4+ T cells from PBMCs cultured without peptide, taken before COVID-19 vaccination. CDR3 protein: CSVETSGSGTQYF. The bases are TGCAGCGTTGAGACTAGCGGGAGCGGGACCCAGTACTTC. The reference TRBV29-1 and TRBJ2-5 proteins fill in what lies around the CDR3, so the full variable domain reads SAVISQKPSRDICQRGTSLTIQCQVDSQVTMMFWYRQQPGQSLTLIATANQGSEATYESGFVIDKFPISRPNLTFSTLTVSNMSPEDSSIYLCSVETSGSGTQYFGPGTRLLVL.